This TCR beta chain is from a study of blood T cells in healthy people across ages. About the research overall: Template-switching capture recovered about one barcoded beta molecule per two T cells.

A J-beta primer mix and a sample-barcoded 5' primer were used in a second PCR of about 7 to 11 cycles. TCRdb ran MiXCR on the 5' RACE reads and lists one entry per CDR3 protein. Of about 800,000 distinct CDR3 sequences listed, roughly 60% were seen once; the top ten hold about 20%. Germline V lookup: CDR1 KGHSH, CDR2 LQKENI. V gave up 1 base and J gave up 4 bases; unmatched junction bases: 4. The CDR3 loop spans 15 amino acids. Material for sequencing was blood. The V call is TRBV18, the J call TRBJ1-1; 9 nucleotides align to TRBD1. This TCR was sampled from a man aged 25-45 years in good health. CDR3 sequence: CASSPRATGGTEAFF. DNA for the CDR3: TGTGCCAGCTCACCACGGGCGACAGGGGGCACTGAAGCTTTCTTT.